This note documents a single T cell receptor beta chain sequence. The data stem from a study of blood T cell repertoires in COVID-19. In the study overall: PBMCs, B-cell-depleted T cells, or T cells were the source of the cDNA or gDNA that made up the material.

CDR1 and CDR2 from the germline V gene are PRHDT and FYEKMQ (reference sequence). Trimming took off 0 bases at V and 5 bases at J, with 10 bases between the two ends. The CDR3 covers 14 residues. Per the study methods: Estimation of nucleated cell counts was performed using reference gene primer amplification. The method was immunoSEQ multiplex PCR; TCRdb's version includes in-frame clones alone and lacks a portion of them. V and J calls and clone size follow that table, whereas D and trimming were derived from the DNA. The sample holds some 120,000 clones, 60% to 80% seen once. This receptor was identified in a human donor in a cohort sampled during active COVID-19. The gene calls are TRBV13 and TRBJ2-5, with a weak D call TRBD1 (6 bases). Sequencing was done on a sample of peripheral blood. The CDR3 protein is CASSLGQGRETQYF. In DNA form, the CDR3 reads TGTGCCAGCAGCTTAGGACAGGGAAGGGAGACCCAGTACTTC.